What follows are 8 T cell receptor beta chains derived from one specimen sequenced in a study of CD8+ T cells in alopecia areata. As the sequencing template, cDNA was produced by extracting RNA and reverse transcribing it. The data were produced by immunoSEQ multiplex PCR, yet TCRdb's version contains in-frame clones alone and is incomplete. The data show a few hundred thousand clones, 50% to 60% seen once. The treatment denotes: oral pan-JAK inhibitor, 5-10 mg twice daily. The sample was CD4+ T cells sorted from blood, taken at week 4, from a patient treated with tofacitinib. The source is a human donor with alopecia areata.

V is TRBV5-1 and J is TRBJ1-1, with D perhaps TRBD1 (6 bases). Germline loops: CDR1 SGHRS, CDR2 YFSETQ. The CDR3 sequence is 12 residues long. The germline V and J ends were trimmed by 5 bases and 1 base, with 6 bases remaining between them. CDR3 nucleotides: TGCGCCAGCAGACAGGGGAACACTGAAGCTTTCTTT. It yields the protein CASRQGNTEAFF.

The gene calls are TRBV29-1 and TRBJ2-7; 10 bases line up with TRBD1. The V gene end was trimmed by 1 base and the J gene end by 4 bases; junction bases not matched to a gene: 10. Germline V lookup: CDR1 SQVTM, CDR2 ANQGSEA. The CDR3 runs 16 residues. The CDR3 loop reads CSVEGSPGQGNYEQYF. CDR3 nucleotides: TGCAGCGTTGAAGGCAGCCCGGGACAGGGGAATTACGAGCAGTACTTC.

The gene calls are TRBV10-3 and TRBJ1-1; 11 nucleotides line up with TRBD1. With 8 bases clipped from V and 5 bases from J, the junction kept 1 base outside the gene matches. There are 12 residues in the CDR3. The germline CDR1 and CDR2 sequences are ENHRY and SYGVKD. In DNA form, the CDR3 reads TGTGCCATCGGGACAGGGGGGACTGAAGCTTTCTTT. Encoded protein: CAIGTGGTEAFF.

The CDR3 sequence is CASSPAGGSYNEQFF. The CDR3 DNA reads as TGTGCCAGCAGCCCAGCGGGGGGGTCCTACAATGAGCAGTTCTTC. The chain uses TRBV7-7 and TRBJ2-1, with TRBD2 matching 10 bases. Trimming cost V 5 bases and J 1 base; bases outside gene matches: 2. The CDR3 is made up of 15 amino acids. CDR1 is SSHAT, CDR2 FNYEAQ, per germline (reference sequence).

There are many counts of this clone. The chain has TRBV6-1 and TRBJ2-4; TRBD1 matches at 7 bases. There are 20 residues in the CDR3. V was pared by 2 bases and J by 1 base, with 17 bases of the junction left unmatched. Germline V gene lookup returns CDR1 MNHNS and CDR2 SASEGT. The CDR3 DNA sequence: TGTGCCAGCAGTGAACTTGTGCGAGACAGGGACGTAGGGGCCAAAAACATTCAGTACTTC. This encodes CASSELVRDRDVGAKNIQYF.

The chain combines TRBV5-1 with TRBJ1-5; 7 nucleotides agree with TRBD1. V lost 0 bases, J lost 3 bases, and 3 bases stayed unmatched. Germline values: CDR1 SGHRS, CDR2 YFSETQ. The CDR3 spans 15 residues. In nucleotides, the CDR3 is TGCGCCAGCAGCTTGGGGACAGGTTTCAATCAGCCCCAGCATTTT. It specifies CASSLGTGFNQPQHF. Complete variable domain (other parts from reference TRBV5-1 and TRBJ1-5): KAGVTQTPRYLIKTRGQQVTLSCSPISGHRSVSWYQQTPGQGLQFLFEYFSETQRNKGNFPGRFSGRQFSNSRSEMNVSTLELGDSALYLCASSLGTGFNQPQHFGDGTRLSIL.

This sequence joins TRBV29-1 and TRBJ2-2; possible D gene TRBD1, 7 bases. Trimming shortened V by 6 bases and J by 6 bases, and 20 bases separated the two germline ends. Germline loops: CDR1 SQVTM, CDR2 ANQGSEA. The CDR3 totals 15 residues. CDR3 loop: CSVGDWTGWSGELFF. The DNA for the CDR3 is TGCAGCGTCGGGGACTGGACAGGCTGGTCCGGGGAGCTGTTTTTT.

This clone was seen a handful of times. The chain combines TRBV29-1 with TRBJ2-2; a possible D gene is TRBD2 (6 bases). The CDR3 runs 13 residues. Trimming stripped 4 bases from V and 5 bases from J, with 11 bases between. CDR1 is SQVTM and CDR2 is ANQGSEA in the germline V gene. The CDR3 DNA is TGCAGCGTTGTGGGGAGGTTTACCGGGGAGCTGTTTTTT. Translated, it gives CSVVGRFTGELFF.